Listed below are T cell receptor beta chains from one sample, sequenced in a study of T cells in Graves' hyperthyroidism and ophthalmopathy. TCRdb independently ran MiXCR on the multiplex PCR reads; one entry per CDR3 protein. The sample has roughly 570,000 distinct CDR3 sequences; around 45% are singletons. The sample taken for sequencing was peripheral blood or thyroid tissue (not recorded which). The receptors here all came from an adult woman with Graves' disease, either hyperthyroidism or ophthalmopathy (not recorded which). Each CDR3 is given with its conserved first and last residue. A D gene is named only where the DNA matches it firmly. Expanded clones get a size class; other rows say once, few or many, or leave the size out.

>TRBD1|TRBJ1-2|many|TRBV5-1
CASRQTGGLSYTF
TGCGCCAGCAGACAGACAGGGGGTCTGAGCTACACCTTC
>NA|TRBJ1-2|NA|TRBV19
CASRNHGQYYGYTF
TGTGCCAGTAGGAATCACGGACAGTACTATGGCTACACCTTC
>NA|TRBJ2-7|many|TRBV2
CASSAGPGGIYEQYF
TGTGCCAGCAGTGCCGGGCCAGGGGGGATCTACGAGCAGTACTTC
>NA|TRBJ2-1|few|TRBV19
CASRLAESYNEQFF
TGTGCCAGTAGACTAGCCGAGTCCTACAATGAGCAGTTCTTC
>NA|TRBJ1-1|NA|TRBV6-1
CASSATTGEAFF
TGTGCCAGCAGTGCAACGACAGGAGAAGCTTTCTTT
>NA|TRBJ2-3|NA|TRBV10-3
CAIMRPGADTQYF
TGTGCCATCATGCGGCCTGGCGCAGATACGCAGTATTTT
>NA|TRBJ2-7|many|TRBV20-1
CSARPGRLYEQYF
TGCAGTGCTAGACCCGGACGGCTCTACGAGCAGTACTTC
>TRBD1|TRBJ2-7|many|TRBV10-3
CAISPTSGTGVFYEQYF
TGTGCCATCAGCCCTACCAGTGGGACAGGGGTATTTTACGAGCAGTACTTC
>NA|TRBJ1-5|many|TRBV20-1
CSARGGWPKQPQHF
TGCAGTGCTCGGGGGGGATGGCCAAAGCAGCCCCAGCATTTT
>TRBD1|TRBJ1-1|many|TRBV5-5
CASSLWTGGTEAFF
TGTGCCAGCAGCCTTTGGACAGGGGGCACTGAAGCTTTCTTT
>TRBD1|TRBJ2-7|NA|TRBV29-1
CSSHDRGDEQYF
TGCAGCAGCCACGACAGGGGTGACGAGCAGTACTTC
>NA|TRBJ2-6|few|TRBV11-2
CASSGKLGTAGANVLTF
TGTGCCAGCAGCGGAAAACTGGGTACGGCTGGGGCCAACGTCCTGACTTTC
>NA|TRBJ2-7|many|TRBV6-5
CASRPDPPGSYEQYF
TGTGCCAGCAGACCCGACCCTCCAGGATCCTACGAGCAGTACTTC